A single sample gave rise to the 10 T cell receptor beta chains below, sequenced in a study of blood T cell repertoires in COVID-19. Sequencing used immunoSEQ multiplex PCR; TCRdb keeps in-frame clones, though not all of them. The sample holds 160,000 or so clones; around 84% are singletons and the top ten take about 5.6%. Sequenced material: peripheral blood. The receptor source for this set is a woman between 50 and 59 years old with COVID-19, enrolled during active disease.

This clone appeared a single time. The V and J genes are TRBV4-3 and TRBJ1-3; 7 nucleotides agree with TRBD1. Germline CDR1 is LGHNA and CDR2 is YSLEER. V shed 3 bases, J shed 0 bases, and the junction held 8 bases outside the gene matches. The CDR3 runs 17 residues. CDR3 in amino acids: CASSHPRDSSSGNTIYF. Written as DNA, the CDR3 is TGCGCCAGCAGCCACCCCCGGGACAGCTCCTCTGGAAACACCATATATTTT.

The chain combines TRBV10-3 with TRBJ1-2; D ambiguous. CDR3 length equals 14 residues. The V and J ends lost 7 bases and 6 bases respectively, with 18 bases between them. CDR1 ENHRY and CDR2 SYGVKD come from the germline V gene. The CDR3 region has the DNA TGTGCCATCATCGAGGACCCTCAGGAGGATGGCTACACCTTC. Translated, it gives CAIIEDPQEDGYTF.

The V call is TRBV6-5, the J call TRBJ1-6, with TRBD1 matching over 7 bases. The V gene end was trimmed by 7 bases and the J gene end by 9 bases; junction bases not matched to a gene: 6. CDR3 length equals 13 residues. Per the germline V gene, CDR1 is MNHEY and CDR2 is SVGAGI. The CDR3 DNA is TGTGCCAGCACCGACAGGGTGACTTCACCCCTCCACTTT. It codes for CASTDRVTSPLHF.

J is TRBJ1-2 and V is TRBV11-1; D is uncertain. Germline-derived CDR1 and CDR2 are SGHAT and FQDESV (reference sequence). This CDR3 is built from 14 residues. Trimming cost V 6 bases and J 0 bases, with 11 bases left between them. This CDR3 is CASREGASNYGYTF. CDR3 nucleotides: TGTGCCAGCAGGGAGGGAGCTTCTAACTATGGCTACACCTTC.

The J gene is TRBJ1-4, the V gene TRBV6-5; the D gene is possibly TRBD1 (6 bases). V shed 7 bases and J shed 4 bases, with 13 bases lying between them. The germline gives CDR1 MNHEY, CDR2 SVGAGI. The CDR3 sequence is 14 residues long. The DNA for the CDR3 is TGTGCCAGCACCGGGAGGGGGGGTAATGAAAAACTGTTTTTT. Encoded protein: CASTGRGGNEKLFF.

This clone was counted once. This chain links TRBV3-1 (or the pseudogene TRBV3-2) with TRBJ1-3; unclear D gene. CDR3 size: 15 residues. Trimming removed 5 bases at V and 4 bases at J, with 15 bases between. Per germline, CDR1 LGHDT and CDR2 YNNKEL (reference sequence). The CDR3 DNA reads TGTGCCAGCAGCACCTCAGGTGGCTGGGGAAACACCATATATTTT. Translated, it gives CASSTSGGWGNTIYF.

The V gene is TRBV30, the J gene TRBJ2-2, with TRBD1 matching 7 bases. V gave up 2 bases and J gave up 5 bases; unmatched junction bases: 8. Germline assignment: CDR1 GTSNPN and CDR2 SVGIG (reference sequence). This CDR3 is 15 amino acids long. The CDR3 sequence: CAWSWAGGNTGELFF. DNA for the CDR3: TGTGCCTGGAGTTGGGCAGGGGGAAATACCGGGGAGCTGTTTTTT.

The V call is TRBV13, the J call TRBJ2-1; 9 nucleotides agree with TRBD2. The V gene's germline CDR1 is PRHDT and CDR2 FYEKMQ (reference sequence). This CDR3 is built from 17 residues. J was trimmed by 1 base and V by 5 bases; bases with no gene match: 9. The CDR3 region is CASSTPGTSKSYNEQFF. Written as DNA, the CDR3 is TGTGCCAGCAGCACCCCCGGGACTAGCAAGTCCTACAATGAGCAGTTCTTC.

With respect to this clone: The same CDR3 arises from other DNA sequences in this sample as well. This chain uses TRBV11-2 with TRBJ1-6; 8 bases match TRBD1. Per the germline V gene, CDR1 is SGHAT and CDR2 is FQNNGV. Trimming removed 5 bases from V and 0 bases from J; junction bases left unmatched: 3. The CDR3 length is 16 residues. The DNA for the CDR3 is TGTGCCAGCAGCCGGGACAGGAGCTCCTATAATTCACCCCTCCACTTT. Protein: CASSRDRSSYNSPLHF.

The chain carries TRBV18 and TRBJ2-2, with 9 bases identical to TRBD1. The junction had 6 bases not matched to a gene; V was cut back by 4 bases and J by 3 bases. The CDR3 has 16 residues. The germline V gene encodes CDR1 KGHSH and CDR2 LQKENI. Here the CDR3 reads CASSLPQGADTGELFF. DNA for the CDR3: TGTGCCAGCTCACTCCCACAGGGGGCGGACACCGGGGAGCTGTTTTTT.